This T cell receptor (beta chain) derives from a study of molecular identifiers for immune sequencing clone quantification. Regarding the study as a whole: Effector cells kept over 99% of their molecules in clones above 20 RNA copies, while naive cells kept under 1% there.

Using its own MiXCR run on the PCR reads, TCRdb lists one record per CDR3 protein. The profile shows fewer than 45,000 distinct CDR3 sequences, 24% of them singletons. CDR3 length: 15 amino acids. V was pared by 5 bases and J by 1 base, with 6 bases of the junction left unmatched. The V gene's germline CDR1 is SGHTA and CDR2 FQGTGA. Only a few counts were recorded for this clonotype. Its antigen is not known. The clonotype originates from a human donor in good health. Some libraries in this study had Jurkat cell RNA spiked in. The sample taken for sequencing was naive CD8+ T cells from blood, with Jurkat cell RNA spiked in. Described subset: FACS-sorted CD8+CD4-CCR7+CD45RA+ naive T cells. The genes are TRBV7-3 and TRBJ2-3; 7 nucleotides line up with TRBD1. This CDR3 is CASSPWTGGTDTQYF. The CDR3 bases are TGTGCCAGCAGCCCCTGGACAGGTGGCACAGATACGCAGTATTTT.